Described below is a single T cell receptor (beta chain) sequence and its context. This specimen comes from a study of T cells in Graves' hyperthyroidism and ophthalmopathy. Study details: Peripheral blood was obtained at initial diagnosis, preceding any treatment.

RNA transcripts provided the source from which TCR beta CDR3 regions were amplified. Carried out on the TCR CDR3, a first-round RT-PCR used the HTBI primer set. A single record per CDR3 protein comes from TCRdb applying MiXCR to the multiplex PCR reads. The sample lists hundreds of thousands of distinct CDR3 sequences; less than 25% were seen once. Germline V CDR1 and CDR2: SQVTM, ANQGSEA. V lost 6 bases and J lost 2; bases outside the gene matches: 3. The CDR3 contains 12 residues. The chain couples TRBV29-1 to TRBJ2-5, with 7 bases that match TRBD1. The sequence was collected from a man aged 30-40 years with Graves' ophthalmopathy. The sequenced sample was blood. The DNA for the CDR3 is TGCAGCGTCTTGGGACAGCAAGAGACCCAGTACTTC. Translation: CSVLGQQETQYF. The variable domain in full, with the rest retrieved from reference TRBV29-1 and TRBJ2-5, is SAVISQKPSRDICQRGTSLTIQCQVDSQVTMMFWYRQQPGQSLTLIATANQGSEATYESGFVIDKFPISRPNLTFSTLTVSNMSPEDSSIYLCSVLGQQETQYFGPGTRLLVL.